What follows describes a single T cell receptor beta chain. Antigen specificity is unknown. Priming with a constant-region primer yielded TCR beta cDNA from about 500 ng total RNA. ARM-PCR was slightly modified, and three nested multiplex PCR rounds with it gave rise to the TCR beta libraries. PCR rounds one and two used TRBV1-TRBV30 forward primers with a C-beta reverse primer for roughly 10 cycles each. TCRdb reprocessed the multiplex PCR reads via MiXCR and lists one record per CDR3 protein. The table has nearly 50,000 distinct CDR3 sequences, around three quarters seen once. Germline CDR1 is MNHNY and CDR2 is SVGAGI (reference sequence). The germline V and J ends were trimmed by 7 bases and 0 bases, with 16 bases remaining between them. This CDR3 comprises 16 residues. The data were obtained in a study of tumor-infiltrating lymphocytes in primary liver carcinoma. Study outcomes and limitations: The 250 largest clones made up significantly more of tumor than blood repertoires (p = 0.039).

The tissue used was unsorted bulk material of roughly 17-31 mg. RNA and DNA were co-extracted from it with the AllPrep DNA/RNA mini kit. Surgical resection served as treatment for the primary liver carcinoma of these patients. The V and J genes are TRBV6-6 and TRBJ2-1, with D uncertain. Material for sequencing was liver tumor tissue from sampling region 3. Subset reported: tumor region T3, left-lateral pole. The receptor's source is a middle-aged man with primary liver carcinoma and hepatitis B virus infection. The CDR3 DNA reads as TGTGCCAGCATGTTTAGTGTACTTAGCTCCTACAATGAGCAGTTCTTC. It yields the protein CASMFSVLSSYNEQFF.